Below, 14 T cell receptor beta chains from the same sample are listed, as sequenced in a study of cytomegalovirus exposure and HLA in healthy donors. Researchers ran the PCR with 60 Vbeta and 13 Jbeta primers. Profiled with immunoSEQ multiplex PCR; TCRdb holds only in-frame clones, not every one. Of 120,000 to 150,000 clones listed, around 80% are singletons. The sample consisted of PBMCs. Source of these receptors: a woman aged 25 to 39 in good health and CMV-seronegative.

This clone was observed a single time. V usage is TRBV6-5 and J usage is TRBJ2-3; D is perhaps TRBD2 (6 bases). CDR3 length: 11 amino acids. CDR1 is MNHEY, CDR2 SVGAGI, per germline. V lost 5 bases to trimming and J lost 6 bases, with 6 bases between them. The CDR3 DNA follows: TGTGCCAGCAGTGGAGGGGATACGCAGTATTTT. Its protein product is CASSGGDTQYF.

This sequence joins TRBV11-1 and TRBJ2-3, with TRBD2 identical over 8 bases. There are 17 residues in the CDR3. Looked up from germline, CDR1 is SGHAT and CDR2 is FQDESV (reference sequence). V gave up 5 bases and J gave up 6 bases; unmatched junction bases: 16. For the CDR3, the DNA is TGTGCCAGCAGCCCCCGGGTTTGGGCGGGGGGTTCCGATACGCAGTATTTT. This sequence encodes CASSPRVWAGGSDTQYF.

V usage is TRBV6-1 and J usage is TRBJ2-7, with a tentative D call TRBD2 (6 bases). V was clipped by 2 bases and J by 7 bases, with 9 bases between them. The germline gives CDR1 MNHNS, CDR2 SASEGT. The CDR3 extends over 12 amino acids. The CDR3, as DNA: TGTGCCAGCAGTGAATTCGGGGGAGAGCAGTACTTC. This encodes CASSEFGGEQYF.

The rearrangement links TRBV7-3 to TRBJ2-5, with D perhaps TRBD2 (5 bases). Germline lookup yields CDR1 SGHTA and CDR2 FQGTGA. V was trimmed by 5 bases and J by 4 bases, leaving 11 bases between them. The CDR3 spans 13 residues. The CDR3 is CASSTQGRETQYF. The CDR3 DNA follows: TGTGCCAGCAGCACGCAAGGGAGAGAGACCCAGTACTTC. Based on the CDR3 plus reference TRBV7-3 and TRBJ2-5, the full variable domain is GAGVSQTPSNKVTEKGKYVELRCDPISGHTALYWYRQSLGQGPEFLIYFQGTGAADDSGLPNDRFFAVRPEGSVSTLKIQRTERGDSAVYLCASSTQGRETQYFGPGTRLLVL.

This clone showed up just a few times. The rearrangement uses TRBV5-5 and TRBJ1-4, with 7 bases fitting TRBD1. Losses at the gene ends were 0 bases for V and 1 base for J; bases not matched to a gene: 0. Germline values: CDR1 SGHKS, CDR2 YYEKEE (reference sequence). The CDR3 runs 15 residues. The CDR3 nucleotides read TGTGCCAGCAGCTTGGACAGGGGAACTAATGAAAAACTGTTTTTT. Protein sequence: CASSLDRGTNEKLFF.

This chain connects TRBV11-3 to TRBJ2-1, with TRBD2 matching over 13 bases. The junction had 5 bases not matched to a gene; V was cut back by 6 bases and J by 6 bases. CDR1 is SGHNT and CDR2 is YENEEA in the germline V gene. There are 15 residues in the CDR3. The CDR3 loop reads CASSTSGRAINEQFF. In DNA form, the CDR3 reads TGTGCCAGCAGTACTAGCGGGAGGGCTATCAATGAGCAGTTCTTC.

The V call is TRBV5-1, the J call TRBJ2-1; 9 positions match TRBD1. This CDR3 contains 15 residues. Germline V lookup: CDR1 SGHRS, CDR2 YFSETQ. V shed 3 bases, J shed 4 bases, and the junction held 5 bases outside the gene matches. CDR3 protein: CASSWAGTGYNEQFF. The CDR3 DNA follows: TGCGCCAGCAGCTGGGCCGGGACAGGGTACAATGAGCAGTTCTTC.

The chain uses TRBV5-1 and TRBJ2-6; TRBD1 is a possible D gene (6 bases). V was trimmed by 3 bases and J by 3 bases, leaving 13 bases between them. The V gene's germline CDR1 is SGHRS and CDR2 YFSETQ. The CDR3 length is 16 residues. This CDR3 reads CASSWVTGRGANVLTF. Here the CDR3 DNA reads TGCGCCAGCAGCTGGGTCACAGGGCGTGGGGCCAACGTCCTGACTTTC.

The CDR3 loop is CASRQTGEDGYTF. The CDR3 region has the DNA TGTGCCAGTCGCCAAACAGGGGAAGATGGCTACACCTTC. The chain uses TRBV19 and TRBJ1-2, with TRBD1 matching over 7 bases. Trimming removed 8 bases from V and 6 bases from J; junction bases left unmatched: 9. Germline V gives CDR1 LNHDA, CDR2 SQIVND (reference sequence). This CDR3 is built from 13 residues.

This chain connects TRBV2 to TRBJ2-5; 10 positions agree with TRBD2. The germline CDR1 and CDR2 sequences are SNHLY and FYNNEI. After removal of 7 bases from V and 7 bases from J, the junction contained 12 bases not matched to a gene. The CDR3 is 15 residues long. The CDR3 sequence is CASNERTSGTGTQYF. DNA of the CDR3: TGTGCCAGCAACGAACGAACTAGCGGGACCGGGACCCAGTACTTC.

The chain carries TRBV9 and TRBJ2-7; D is possibly TRBD1 (5 bases). V was clipped by 0 bases and J by 2 bases, with 15 bases between them. Germline CDR1 is SGDLS and CDR2 is YYNGEE. This CDR3 region has 16 residues. DNA for the CDR3: TGTGCCAGCAGCGTAGAAGGGGCCAATGGGGCCTACGAGCAGTACTTC. Translation: CASSVEGANGAYEQYF.

The chain employs TRBV6-6 and TRBJ1-5; no reliable D call. Trimming took off 2 bases at V and 0 bases at J, with 8 bases between the two ends. CDR1 and CDR2 from the germline V gene are MNHNY and SVGAGI (reference sequence). There are 15 residues in the CDR3. CDR3 in DNA: TGTGCCAGCAGTTACGGGCTCTATAGCAATCAGCCCCAGCATTTT. Its protein is CASSYGLYSNQPQHF.

The chain joins TRBV28 to TRBJ1-5; 8 bases line up with TRBD1. This CDR3 has 13 residues. Germline CDR1 MDHEN, CDR2 SYDVKM. The junction had 3 bases not matched to a gene; V was cut back by 6 bases and J by 5 bases. The chain's CDR3 is CASRIQGDQPQHF. CDR3 nucleotide sequence: TGTGCCAGCAGGATACAGGGGGATCAGCCCCAGCATTTT.

V is TRBV5-1 and J is TRBJ2-5; TRBD1 matches at 12 bases. The CDR3 is made up of 17 amino acids. Germline assignment: CDR1 SGHRS and CDR2 YFSETQ. Losses at the gene ends were 5 bases for V and 4 bases for J; bases not matched to a gene: 12. DNA of the CDR3: TGCGCCAGCAGTCGCGAACCCGGGACAGGGGGCGGAGAGACCCAGTACTTC. It is translated as CASSREPGTGGGETQYF.